Each of the 18 T cell receptor beta chains below was sequenced from the same sample in a study of CD8+ T cells in alopecia areata. The sequencing template was cDNA reverse transcribed from extracted RNA. Repertoires were generated with immunoSEQ multiplex PCR, while TCRdb's copy carries only in-frame clones and drops some. The sample lists 79,000 or so clones, 60% to 70% seen once, with less than 25% in the top ten. Treatment here: oral pan-JAK inhibitor, 5-10 mg twice daily. Here the sequenced sample was CD8+ T cells sorted from blood, taken at week 24, from a patient treated with tofacitinib. The receptors were gathered from a human donor with alopecia areata.

The chain couples TRBV28 to TRBJ1-1; D unresolved. The V gene's germline CDR1 is MDHEN and CDR2 SYDVKM. This CDR3 has 14 residues. Between the trimmed V and J ends, which lost 5 bases and 4 bases, there was a span of 14 bases. The CDR3 here is CASSPDGRGTEAFF. CDR3 DNA sequence: TGTGCCAGCAGTCCAGATGGACGAGGCACTGAAGCTTTCTTT.

V and J are TRBV27 and TRBJ1-6; 8 nucleotides line up with TRBD1. This CDR3 region has 14 residues. The junction had 7 bases not matched to a gene; V was cut back by 5 bases and J by 10 bases. Per the germline V gene, CDR1 is MNHEY and CDR2 is SMNVEV (reference sequence). The CDR3 sequence is CASSPTGAGSPLHF. In nucleotides, the CDR3 is TGTGCCAGCAGTCCGACAGGGGCAGGGTCACCCCTCCACTTT.

This clone was seen only a few times. The chain links TRBV4-1 to TRBJ2-3; 12 bases align to TRBD2. CDR1 MGHRA and CDR2 YSYEKL come from the germline V gene. With V trimmed by 3 bases and J by 5 bases, 9 bases remained unmatched. This CDR3 contains 17 residues. This CDR3 is CASSQQTSGGLVDTQYF. The CDR3 DNA is TGCGCCAGCAGCCAGCAGACTAGCGGGGGACTGGTAGATACGCAGTATTTT.

This clone was seen only a few times. The V gene is TRBV4-1, the J gene TRBJ2-5; D unresolved. This CDR3 region has 14 residues. Germline CDR1 reads MGHRA; CDR2 reads YSYEKL. Trimming shortened V by 1 base and J by 5 bases, and 11 bases separated the two germline ends. The CDR3 sequence: CASSQVLGMETQYF. The CDR3 DNA reads TGCGCCAGCAGCCAAGTGCTAGGGATGGAGACCCAGTACTTC.

The chain joins TRBV5-1 to TRBJ2-7; the D gene is possibly TRBD2 (6 bases). Germline V gene sequence: CDR1 SGHRS, CDR2 YFSETQ. V lost 2 bases, J lost 4 bases, and 19 bases lay in between. The length of the CDR3 is 16 residues. CDR3 sequence: CASSLYGTPTVYEQYF. The CDR3 nucleotides read TGCGCCAGCAGCTTATACGGGACTCCAACGGTGTACGAGCAGTACTTC.

The chain is built from TRBV13 and TRBJ2-2; unclear D gene. Germline values: CDR1 PRHDT, CDR2 FYEKMQ (reference sequence). This CDR3 has 16 residues. The V end was cut by 5 bases, the J end by 0 bases, with 13 bases between. CDR3 in amino acids: CASSPRAPANTGELFF. In nucleotides, the CDR3 is TGTGCCAGCAGCCCCCGAGCCCCAGCGAACACCGGGGAGCTGTTTTTT.

This chain links TRBV27 with TRBJ2-1; no definite D call. This CDR3 has 16 amino acids. Germline CDR1 reads MNHEY; CDR2 reads SMNVEV (reference sequence). V lost 6 bases and J lost 5, with 20 bases in between. CDR3 nucleotide sequence: TGTGCCAGCAGCTTCGACTTCACGAGCTTCGACAATGAGCAGTTCTTC. Protein product: CASSFDFTSFDNEQFF.

V usage is TRBV5-6 and J usage is TRBJ1-5, with D perhaps TRBD1 (5 bases). This CDR3 is built from 15 residues. Germline-derived CDR1 and CDR2 are SGHDT and YYEEEE. The V end was cut by 3 bases, the J end by 0 bases, with 10 bases between. CDR3 residues: CASSSSGGSNQPQHF. CDR3 in DNA: TGTGCCAGCAGCTCCAGCGGGGGTAGCAATCAGCCCCAGCATTTT.

This clone was seen just once. The chain links TRBV4-1 to TRBJ2-7, with TRBD2 as a possible D gene (5 bases). The CDR3 contains 14 residues. Germline CDR1 reads MGHRA; CDR2 reads YSYEKL. Trimming shortened V by 3 bases and J by 2 bases, and 11 bases separated the two germline ends. This CDR3 reads CASSQRAETYEQYF. The CDR3 DNA reads as TGCGCCAGCAGCCAGCGAGCGGAGACCTACGAGCAGTACTTC.

The table lists this clone with a few counts. The chain recombines TRBV19 with TRBJ2-2; the match to TRBD2 covers 9 bases. Germline trimming cut 5 bases from V and 4 bases from J; bases unmatched to any gene: 14. CDR1 is LNHDA and CDR2 is SQIVND in the germline V gene (reference sequence). CDR3 length: 18 residues. This CDR3 reads CASSGSVEGTSSTGELFF. DNA of the CDR3: TGTGCCAGTAGTGGTTCGGTAGAGGGGACTAGCAGCACCGGGGAGCTGTTTTTT. The variable domain in full, with the rest retrieved from reference TRBV19 and TRBJ2-2, is DGGITQSPKYLFRKEGQNVTLSCEQNLNHDAMYWYRQDPGQGLRLIYYSQIVNDFQKGDIAEGYSVSREKKESFPLTVTSAQKNPTAFYLCASSGSVEGTSSTGELFFGEGSRLTVL.

CDR3 bases: TGCGCCAGCGGACGCACAGGAGGCTACGAGCAGTACTTC. Translation gives CASGRTGGYEQYF. The rearrangement links TRBV23-1 to TRBJ2-7, with D possibly being TRBD1 or TRBD2 (5 bases each). TRBV23-1 is given ORF status, its function remaining uncertain. Trimming removed 8 bases at V and 3 bases at J, with 14 bases between. The CDR3 consists of 13 residues.

The chain uses TRBV28 and TRBJ2-7; 7 bases match TRBD2. CDR1 MDHEN and CDR2 SYDVKM come from the germline V gene. The CDR3 is 13 amino acids. V trimming: 7 bases; J trimming: 2 bases; junction bases outside the gene matches: 5. The CDR3 sequence: CASTARGAYEQYF. The CDR3 DNA reads as TGTGCCAGCACCGCACGGGGGGCCTACGAGCAGTACTTC.

The CDR3 nucleotides are TGCAGCGTTGAAGACAGGGTCCCTGGCTACACCTTC. Protein sequence: CSVEDRVPGYTF. The chain links TRBV29-1 to TRBJ1-2; D might be TRBD1 (5 bases). The CDR3 is made up of 12 amino acids. Deletions cut 0 bases from V and 7 bases from J, with 9 bases between. Germline CDR1 is SQVTM and CDR2 is ANQGSEA.

V is TRBV29-1 and J is TRBJ1-2; 7 bases fit TRBD1. Germline V lookup: CDR1 SQVTM, CDR2 ANQGSEA. Trimming cost V 6 bases and J 4 bases; bases outside gene matches: 14. CDR3 length: 15 amino acids. This CDR3 reads CSVLLGTEEFYGYTF. CDR3 in DNA: TGCAGCGTGCTACTCGGGACAGAAGAATTCTATGGCTACACCTTC.

The V gene is TRBV5-1, the J gene TRBJ2-2, with TRBD1 identical over 8 bases. V shed 3 bases and J 6 bases; nucleotides not matched to a gene: 19. The V gene's germline CDR1 is SGHRS and CDR2 YFSETQ. The CDR3 extends over 19 amino acids. The DNA for the CDR3 is TGCGCCAGCAGCTGGCCGTCGATGTCCGGGACAGGCGTTCCCGGGGAGCTGTTTTTT. This gives the protein CASSWPSMSGTGVPGELFF.

Only a few counts were recorded for this clone. The chain links TRBV7-9 to TRBJ1-3; D remains ambiguous. The CDR3 extends over 15 amino acids. V gave up 3 bases and J gave up 0 bases, with 9 bases separating them. Looked up from germline, CDR1 is SEHNR and CDR2 is FQNEAQ (reference sequence). The CDR3 nucleotides are TGTGCCAGCAGCTTCCTCATGAACTCTGGAAACACCATATATTTT. Translated: CASSFLMNSGNTIYF.

The chain recombines TRBV28 with TRBJ2-7; 12 positions agree with TRBD2. With 8 bases clipped from V and 4 bases from J, the junction kept 3 bases outside the gene matches. CDR1 is MDHEN, CDR2 SYDVKM, per germline. This CDR3 contains 13 residues. The DNA of the CDR3 is TGTGCCAGCGCGACTAGCGGGAGTTACGAGCAGTACTTC. It codes for CASATSGSYEQYF.

The chain joins TRBV7-3 to TRBJ2-1; TRBD1 might be the D (6 bases). Germline CDR1 SGHTA, CDR2 FQGTGA. This CDR3 is built from 17 residues. The V end lost 5 bases, the J end lost 5 bases, and 22 bases lay between the germline ends. CDR3 sequence: CASSPFLKGHRDNEQFF. The CDR3 nucleotides read TGTGCCAGCAGCCCCTTTCTGAAGGGACACAGGGACAATGAGCAGTTCTTC.